Below, 23 T cell receptor beta chains from the same sample are listed, as sequenced in a study of early T cells in non-severe SARS-CoV-2 infection. TCRdb re-derived calls from the 5' RACE reads in MiXCR, one entry per CDR3 protein. The sample includes 45,000 or so distinct CDR3 sequences, 3% to 4% of them seen just once. Specimen: whole blood. The source is an adult who was a healthcare worker with PCR-confirmed SARS-CoV-2 infection or an uninfected control (not recorded which).

This clonotype was counted a few times. V gene TRBV7-9 combines with J gene TRBJ2-1; no firm D call. The V end was cut by 0 bases, the J end by 5 bases, with 5 bases between. The CDR3 spans 13 residues. Germline V gene sequence: CDR1 SEHNR, CDR2 FQNEAQ (reference sequence). The chain's CDR3 is CASSLAQNNEQFF. The CDR3 coding sequence is TGTGCCAGCAGCTTAGCTCAGAACAATGAGCAGTTCTTC.

This clonotype was observed at least ten times. The chain links TRBV5-1 to TRBJ1-2, with 9 bases fitting TRBD1. Looked up from germline, CDR1 is SGHRS and CDR2 is YFSETQ. CDR3 length: 14 amino acids. The trim removed 3 bases at V and 3 bases at J, leaving 3 bases unmatched. The CDR3 DNA reads TGCGCCAGCAGCTCACAGGGGGCGGACTATGGCTACACCTTC. Translated, it gives CASSSQGADYGYTF.

This clonotype has ten or more counts. The V gene is TRBV30, the J gene TRBJ1-4, with 8 bases aligning to TRBD1. The germline V gene has CDR1 GTSNPN and CDR2 SVGIG (reference sequence). Trimming took 1 base from V and 7 from J; bases not matched to a gene: 5. The CDR3 contains 14 residues. The CDR3 loop is CAWSAIGTGEKLFF. The CDR3 DNA is TGTGCCTGGAGTGCGATAGGGACAGGTGAAAAACTGTTTTTT.

In this sample, this clonotype turned up many times. The V call is TRBV20-1, the J call TRBJ1-1; 9 nucleotides match TRBD1. CDR3 length: 13 amino acids. V lost 4 bases and J lost 8; bases outside the gene matches: 8. Germline loops: CDR1 DFQATT, CDR2 SNEGSKA (reference sequence). CDR3 coding DNA: TGCAGTGCTACCCGGGACAGGGTAAAAGAAGCTTTCTTT. Translating it yields CSATRDRVKEAFF.

This clonotype was seen repeatedly, ten times or more. The rearrangement links TRBV2 to TRBJ1-4, with no clear D. Trimming took off 4 bases at V and 8 bases at J, with 11 bases between the two ends. The CDR3 loop spans 13 amino acids. Germline CDR1 SNHLY, CDR2 FYNNEI. The chain's CDR3 is CASSGSIEEKLFF. The CDR3 bases are TGTGCCAGCAGTGGGTCGATCGAGGAAAAACTGTTTTTT.

There are many counts of this clonotype. The V gene is TRBV11-2, the J gene TRBJ2-7; perhaps TRBD2 as D (6 bases). The CDR3 contains 15 residues. The germline V gene encodes CDR1 SGHAT and CDR2 FQNNGV. The V end was cut by 1 base, the J end by 2 bases, with 12 bases between. Here the CDR3 DNA reads TGTGCCAGCAGCTTAGGGTGGAGGGAACCCTACGAGCAGTACTTC. It translates to CASSLGWREPYEQYF.

This clonotype was seen ten or more times. This chain uses TRBV2 with TRBJ2-1, with TRBD1 matching over 7 bases. The CDR3 has 13 amino acids. After removal of 5 bases from V and 9 bases from J, the junction contained 7 bases not matched to a gene. CDR1 is SNHLY, CDR2 FYNNEI, per germline. CDR3 sequence: CASSSDRVGEQFF. The CDR3 region has the DNA TGTGCCAGCAGTAGCGACAGGGTAGGTGAGCAGTTCTTC.

This clonotype has ten or more counts. The chain uses TRBV9 and TRBJ1-1; the match to TRBD1 covers 12 bases. The CDR3 length is 16 residues. Germline V gene data show CDR1 as SGDLS and CDR2 as YYNGEE. The V gene end was trimmed by 3 bases and the J gene end by 7 bases; junction bases not matched to a gene: 10. Written as DNA, the CDR3 is TGTGCCAGCAGCGCACAACGGGGACAGGGGGCAATTGAAGCTTTCTTT. It translates to CASSAQRGQGAIEAFF.

In this sample, this clonotype turned up a few times. The chain has TRBV20-1 and TRBJ1-1; a weak D match, TRBD1 (5 bases). The CDR3 extends over 16 amino acids. Germline V gene sequence: CDR1 DFQATT, CDR2 SNEGSKA (reference sequence). V was pared by 3 bases and J by 0 bases, with 17 bases between. The CDR3 DNA reads as TGCAGTGCTAGTCGGCCCTATGAGGGGCTGAACACTGAAGCTTTCTTT. Translating it yields CSASRPYEGLNTEAFF.

The rearrangement links TRBV15 to TRBJ2-3; 8 bases align to TRBD2. CDR3 size: 18 residues. V lost 2 bases and J lost 4; bases outside the gene matches: 14. Per the germline V gene, CDR1 is LNHNV and CDR2 is YYDKDF (reference sequence). CDR3 sequence reads: CATSRLPLREAGSDTQYF. The DNA of the CDR3 is TGTGCCACCAGCAGACTGCCTTTGCGGGAGGCCGGATCAGATACGCAGTATTTT.

This clonotype was seen a few times. This chain connects TRBV30 to TRBJ2-2; D is undetermined. The CDR3 covers 13 residues. The V and J ends lost 2 bases and 4 bases respectively, with 8 bases between them. CDR1 and CDR2 (germline): GTSNPN, SVGIG (reference sequence). The CDR3 sequence is CAWSMLATGELFF. The CDR3 DNA follows: TGTGCCTGGAGTATGTTAGCCACCGGGGAGCTGTTTTTT.

This clonotype has ten or more counts. The chain has TRBV7-3 and TRBJ2-5, with D perhaps TRBD2 (6 bases). Germline V lookup: CDR1 SGHTA, CDR2 FQGTGA. This CDR3 has 15 residues. Trimming cost V 0 bases and J 1 base, with 9 bases left between them. Written as DNA, the CDR3 is TGTGCCAGCAGCTTAACGGCGGGGACCCAAGAGACCCAGTACTTC. It yields the protein CASSLTAGTQETQYF.

This clonotype was observed many times. The rearrangement joins TRBV12-3 or TRBV12-4 to TRBJ2-3; D not certain. The CDR3 covers 13 residues. V dropped 1 base and J dropped 6 bases, with 8 bases sitting between them. CDR3 DNA: TGTGCCAGCAGTTTAGGGCCAATGGATACGCAGTATTTT. This gives the protein CASSLGPMDTQYF.

This clonotype was recorded many times. The chain combines TRBV5-1 with TRBJ2-1; D tentatively fits TRBD1 or TRBD2 (5 bases each). Germline CDR1 reads SGHRS; CDR2 reads YFSETQ. The CDR3 runs 16 residues. The V gene lost 3 bases and the J gene lost 0 bases, with 13 bases spanning the gap. The CDR3 coding sequence is TGCGCCAGCAGCTCGCCGGGGACCGGCTCCTACAATGAGCAGTTCTTC. Protein product: CASSSPGTGSYNEQFF.

The sample holds many counts of this clonotype. The chain couples TRBV19 to TRBJ2-5; D possibly matches TRBD1 or TRBD2 (7 bases each). Germline V gene sequence: CDR1 LNHDA, CDR2 SQIVND (reference sequence). The V end was cut by 4 bases, the J end by 0 bases, with 12 bases between. The length of the CDR3 is 15 residues. Written as DNA, the CDR3 is TGTGCCAGTAGTAGCCAGGGGGGGTACCAAGAGACCCAGTACTTC. This encodes CASSSQGGYQETQYF.

This clonotype showed up many times. This sequence joins TRBV29-1 and TRBJ2-2; 8 bases match TRBD2. This CDR3 has 15 amino acids. The V and J ends lost 7 bases and 0 bases, in that order; junction bases with no gene match: 7. CDR1 is SQVTM and CDR2 is ANQGSEA in the germline V gene. CDR3: CSAGRALSNTGELFF. The CDR3 DNA follows: TGCAGCGCCGGGAGGGCCCTGTCGAACACCGGGGAGCTGTTTTTT.

This clonotype was recorded many times. The rearrangement uses TRBV25-1 and TRBJ2-7; D possibly corresponds to TRBD2 (5 bases). The V gene's germline CDR1 is MGHDK and CDR2 SYGVNS. This CDR3 comprises 13 residues. V lost 0 bases, J lost 6 bases, and 9 bases lay in between. Here the CDR3 DNA reads TGTGCCAGCAGTGAATACCGCGCGGGCGAGCAGTACTTC. Protein: CASSEYRAGEQYF.

V gene TRBV11-2 combines with J gene TRBJ1-3; 10 bases match TRBD1. V dropped 3 bases and J dropped 7; count of bases not matched to a gene: 0. The CDR3 is 13 residues long. Germline assignment: CDR1 SGHAT and CDR2 FQNNGV. For the CDR3, the DNA is TGTGCCAGCAGCTTGGACAGGGGGAACACCATATATTTT. Residues: CASSLDRGNTIYF.

This clonotype was recorded a few times. The V gene is TRBV12-3 or TRBV12-4, the J gene TRBJ2-3; D gene uncertain. V was clipped by 3 bases and J by 6 bases, with 4 bases between them. This CDR3 region has 11 residues. CDR3 residues: CASSFTDTQYF. DNA of the CDR3: TGTGCCAGCAGTTTCACCGATACGCAGTATTTT.

This clonotype was observed at least ten times. The chain links TRBV12-3 or TRBV12-4 to TRBJ1-2; a weak D match, TRBD1 (6 bases). Trimming removed 5 bases at V and 3 bases at J, with 19 bases between. This CDR3 is built from 16 residues. Here the CDR3 reads CASSPSRDTFHYGYTF. The CDR3 nucleotides are TGTGCCAGCAGTCCTAGCCGGGACACCTTCCACTATGGCTACACCTTC.

There are many counts of this clonotype. The rearrangement uses TRBV6-1 and TRBJ1-6; 8 bases are a match to TRBD1. The V gene end was trimmed by 6 bases and the J gene end by 10 bases; junction bases not matched to a gene: 5. Germline loops: CDR1 MNHNS, CDR2 SASEGT. The length of the CDR3 is 13 residues. The CDR3 loop is CASRQGARSPLHF. The CDR3 DNA is TGTGCCAGCAGGCAGGGGGCTAGATCACCCCTCCACTTT.

This clonotype was counted only a few times. The V and J genes are TRBV28 and TRBJ2-1; 10 bases fit TRBD1. Unmatched junction bases numbered 5, after V lost 5 bases and J lost 7 bases. The germline V gene encodes CDR1 MDHEN and CDR2 SYDVKM. The CDR3 sequence is 14 residues long. DNA for the CDR3: TGTGCCAGCAGTGGGCCGGGACAGGGGAATGAGCAGTTCTTC. The encoded protein is CASSGPGQGNEQFF.

This clonotype was found a few times. The chain couples TRBV9 to TRBJ2-1; D is unresolved. The V end was cut by 4 bases, the J end by 0 bases, with 14 bases between. Germline V gives CDR1 SGDLS, CDR2 YYNGEE. This CDR3 is 16 amino acids long. CDR3 residues: CASSLTPSSSYNEQFF. CDR3 in DNA: TGTGCCAGCAGCTTGACACCCTCCTCCTCCTACAATGAGCAGTTCTTC.